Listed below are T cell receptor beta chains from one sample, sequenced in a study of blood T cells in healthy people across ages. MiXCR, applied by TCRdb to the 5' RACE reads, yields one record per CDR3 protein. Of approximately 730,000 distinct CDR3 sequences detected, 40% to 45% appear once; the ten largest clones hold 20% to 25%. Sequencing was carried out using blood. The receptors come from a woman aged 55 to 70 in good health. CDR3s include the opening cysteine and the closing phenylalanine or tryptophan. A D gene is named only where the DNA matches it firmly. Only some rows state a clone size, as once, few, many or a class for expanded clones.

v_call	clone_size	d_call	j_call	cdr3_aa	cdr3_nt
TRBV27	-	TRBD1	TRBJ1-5	CASSIRDREVGDQPQHF	TGTGCCAGCAGTATCCGGGACAGGGAGGTTGGGGATCAGCCCCAGCATTTT
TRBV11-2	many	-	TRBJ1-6	CASSLESSYNSPLHF	TGTGCCAGCAGCTTAGAAAGCTCCTATAATTCACCCCTCCACTTT
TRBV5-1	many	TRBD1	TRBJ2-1	CASSLADRGSYNEQFF	TGCGCCAGCAGCTTGGCGGACAGGGGGTCCTACAATGAGCAGTTCTTC
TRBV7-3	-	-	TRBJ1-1	CASSSGAGTEAFF	TGTGCCAGCAGCTCAGGGGCGGGCACTGAAGCTTTCTTT
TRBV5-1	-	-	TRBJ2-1	CASSPWGVDNEQFF	TGCGCCAGCAGCCCTTGGGGGGTTGACAATGAGCAGTTCTTC
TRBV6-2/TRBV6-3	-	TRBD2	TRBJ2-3	CASSTGTSVSTDTQYF	TGTGCCAGCAGTACGGGGACTAGCGTAAGCACAGATACGCAGTATTTT
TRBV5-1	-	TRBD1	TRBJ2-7	CASSFGRDRSYEQYF	TGCGCCAGCAGCTTCGGCCGGGACAGGAGTTACGAGCAGTACTTC
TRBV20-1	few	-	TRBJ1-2	CSATIPDSTNYGYTF	TGCAGTGCTACGATCCCGGACAGTACAAACTATGGCTACACCTTC
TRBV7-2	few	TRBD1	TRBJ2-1	CASSSPGQGRCEQFF	TGTGCCAGCAGTTCGCCGGGACAGGGCCGATGTGAGCAGTTCTTC
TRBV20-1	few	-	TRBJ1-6	CSAWGAPYNSPLHF	TGCAGTGCCTGGGGGGCACCGTATAATTCACCCCTCCACTTT
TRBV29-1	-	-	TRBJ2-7	CSVGGGSYNEQYF	TGCAGCGTTGGAGGCGGATCCTACAATGAGCAGTACTTC
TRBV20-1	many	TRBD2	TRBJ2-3	CSASGTSGVSTDTQYF	TGCAGTGCTTCCGGGACTAGCGGGGTTAGCACAGATACGCAGTATTTT
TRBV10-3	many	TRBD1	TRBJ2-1	CAIEAGGFTSEQFF	TGTGCCATCGAGGCAGGGGGATTCACAAGTGAGCAGTTCTTC
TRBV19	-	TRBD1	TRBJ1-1	CASSIRDRVKTEAFF	TGTGCCAGTAGCATTAGGGACAGGGTCAAGACTGAAGCTTTCTTT
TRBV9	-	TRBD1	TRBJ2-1	CASSVGQVEGEQFF	TGTGCCAGCAGCGTGGGACAGGTTGAGGGTGAGCAGTTCTTC
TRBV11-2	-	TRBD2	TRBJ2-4	CASSLASGRADIQYF	TGTGCCAGCAGCTTAGCTAGCGGGAGGGCCGACATTCAGTACTTC
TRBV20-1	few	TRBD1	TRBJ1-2	CSASRDRGVKGYGYTF	TGCAGTGCTAGCCGGGACAGGGGGGTTAAAGGCTATGGCTACACCTTC
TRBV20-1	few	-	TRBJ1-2	CSARDHFHRGYTF	TGCAGTGCTAGAGATCATTTCCACCGCGGCTACACCTTC
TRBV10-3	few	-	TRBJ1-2	CAISVQGADVGGYTF	TGTGCCATCAGTGTTCAGGGAGCGGATGTAGGGGGCTACACCTTC
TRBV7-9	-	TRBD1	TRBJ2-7	CASSFQGAYNEQYF	TGTGCCAGCAGCTTCCAGGGGGCTTACAATGAGCAGTACTTC
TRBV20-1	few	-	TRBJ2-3	CSAREGKTDTQYF	TGCAGTGCTAGAGAAGGGAAAACAGATACGCAGTATTTT
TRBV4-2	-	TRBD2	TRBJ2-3	CASSQGTSGRAQDTQYF	TGTGCCAGCAGCCAAGGGACTAGCGGGAGGGCTCAAGATACGCAGTATTTT
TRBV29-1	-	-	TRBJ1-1	CSVSMTKGTEAFF	TGCAGCGTCTCAATGACCAAAGGCACTGAAGCTTTCTTT
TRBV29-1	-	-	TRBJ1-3	CSVAWGNTIYF	TGCAGCGTTGCTTGGGGAAACACCATATATTTT
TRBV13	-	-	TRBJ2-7	CASSSYLQYDYEQYF	TGTGCCAGCAGCTCCTACCTCCAATATGATTACGAGCAGTACTTC
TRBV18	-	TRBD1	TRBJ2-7	CASSPSGQGSDEQYF	TGTGCCAGCTCACCTTCCGGACAGGGGAGCGACGAGCAGTACTTC
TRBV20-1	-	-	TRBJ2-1	CSARDPSSSYNEQFF	TGCAGTGCTAGAGATCCCTCGAGCTCCTACAATGAGCAGTTCTTC
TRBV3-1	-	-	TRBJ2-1	CASSQGGTYNEQFF	TGTGCCAGCAGCCAAGGGGGGACCTACAATGAGCAGTTCTTC
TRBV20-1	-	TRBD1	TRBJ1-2	CSAGPLQGARGYTF	TGCAGTGCTGGACCTCTACAGGGGGCTCGTGGCTACACCTTC
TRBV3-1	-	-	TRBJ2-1	CASSPGGKDQFF	TGTGCCAGCAGCCCTGGCGGGAAAGACCAGTTCTTC
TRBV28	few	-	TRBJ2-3	CASSFGGGISTDTQYF	TGTGCCAGCAGTTTCGGAGGAGGGATAAGCACAGATACGCAGTATTTT
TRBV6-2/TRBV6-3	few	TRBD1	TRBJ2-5	CASRQGAQETQYF	TGTGCCAGTAGACAGGGGGCCCAAGAGACCCAGTACTTC
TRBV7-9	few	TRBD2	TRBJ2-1	CASTTSGAYNEQFF	TGTGCCAGCACGACTAGCGGGGCGTACAATGAGCAGTTCTTC
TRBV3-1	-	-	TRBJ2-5	CASSPRQTSPETQYF	TGTGCCAGCAGCCCACGACAGACTTCCCCAGAGACCCAGTACTTC
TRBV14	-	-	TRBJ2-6	CASSQEPRTVPHVVLTF	TGTGCCAGCAGCCAAGAACCGCGGACGGTCCCCCATGTCGTCCTGACTTTC
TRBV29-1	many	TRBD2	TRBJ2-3	CSVDTIQSGRGLDTQYF	TGCAGCGTTGATACAATCCAGAGCGGGAGGGGACTAGATACGCAGTATTTT
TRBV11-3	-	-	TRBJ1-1	CASSLVAGRDTEAFF	TGTGCCAGCAGCTTAGTAGCAGGGAGGGACACTGAAGCTTTCTTT